The TCR beta chain described here comes from a study of sequential checkpoint blockade in melanoma. This CDR3 is 15 amino acids long. Measured with immunoSEQ multiplex PCR; TCRdb has only the in-frame clones, and not every one. Among just under 2,500 clones listed, about 25% were seen once. In this sample, this clone is medium-sized. Documented treatment: randomized to nivolumab then ipilimumab (arm A) or the reverse (arm B). The material was tumor tissue (inferred from file names), obtained from a patient given nivolumab and ipilimumab in sequence. The TCR sequence derives from a human donor with melanoma. The chain links TRBV12-2 to TRBJ2-3; no check of the table's D call, TRBD2, against the DNA was made. TRBV12-2 is a pseudogene. The CDR3 DNA reads TGTGCCATCCCGGGGTCTAGCGTTAGCACAGATACGCAGTATTTT. This translates into CAIPGSSVSTDTQYF.